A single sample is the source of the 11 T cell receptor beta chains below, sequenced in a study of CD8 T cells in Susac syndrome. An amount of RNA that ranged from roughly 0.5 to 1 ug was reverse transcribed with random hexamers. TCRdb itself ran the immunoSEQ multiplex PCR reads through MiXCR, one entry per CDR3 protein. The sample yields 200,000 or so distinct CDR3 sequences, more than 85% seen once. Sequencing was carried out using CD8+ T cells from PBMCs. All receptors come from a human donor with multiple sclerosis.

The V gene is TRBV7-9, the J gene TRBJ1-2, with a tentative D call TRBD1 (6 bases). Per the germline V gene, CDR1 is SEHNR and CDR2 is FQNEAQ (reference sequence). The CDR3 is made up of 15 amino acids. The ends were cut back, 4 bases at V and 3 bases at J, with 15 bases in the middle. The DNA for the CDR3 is TGTGCCAGCAGCTCCCTAGAGACAGGCGACTATGGCTACACCTTC. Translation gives CASSSLETGDYGYTF.

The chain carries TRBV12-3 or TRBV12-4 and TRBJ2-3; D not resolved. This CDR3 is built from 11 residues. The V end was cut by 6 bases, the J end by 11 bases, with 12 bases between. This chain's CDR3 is CASSTPPVQYF. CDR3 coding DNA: TGTGCCAGCAGCACCCCCCCGGTGCAGTATTTT.

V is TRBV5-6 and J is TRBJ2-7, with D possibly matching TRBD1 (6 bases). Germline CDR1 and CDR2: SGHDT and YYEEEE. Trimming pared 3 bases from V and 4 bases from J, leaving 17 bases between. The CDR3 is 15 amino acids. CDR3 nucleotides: TGTGCCAGCAGCTCCGGACTGGCTAGGGGGTACGAGCAGTACTTC. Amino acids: CASSSGLARGYEQYF.

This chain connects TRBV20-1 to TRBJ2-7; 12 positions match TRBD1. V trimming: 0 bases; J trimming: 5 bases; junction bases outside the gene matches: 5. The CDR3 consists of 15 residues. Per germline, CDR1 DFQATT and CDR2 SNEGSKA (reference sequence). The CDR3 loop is CSARDRDRGQHEQYF. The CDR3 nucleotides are TGCAGTGCTAGAGATCGGGACAGGGGGCAGCACGAGCAGTACTTC.

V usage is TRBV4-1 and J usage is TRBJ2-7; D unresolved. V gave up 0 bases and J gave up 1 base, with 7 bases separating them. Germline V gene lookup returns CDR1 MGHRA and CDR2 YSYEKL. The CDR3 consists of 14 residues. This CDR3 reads CASSQDVRSYEQYF. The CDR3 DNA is TGCGCCAGCAGCCAAGATGTCAGATCCTACGAGCAGTACTTC.

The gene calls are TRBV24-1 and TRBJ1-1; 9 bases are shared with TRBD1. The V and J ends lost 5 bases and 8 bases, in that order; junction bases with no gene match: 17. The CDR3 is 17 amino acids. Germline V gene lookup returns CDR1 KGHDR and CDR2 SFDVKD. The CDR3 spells CATSARPGQGPSTEAFF. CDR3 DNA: TGTGCCACCAGTGCTCGCCCGGGACAGGGACCGTCGACGGAAGCTTTCTTT.

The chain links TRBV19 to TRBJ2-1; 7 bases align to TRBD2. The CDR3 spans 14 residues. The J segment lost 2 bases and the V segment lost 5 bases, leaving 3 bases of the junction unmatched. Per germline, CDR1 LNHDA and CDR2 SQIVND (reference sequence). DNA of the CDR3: TGTGCCAGTAGTCTGAGCGGGACCTACAATGAGCAGTTCTTC. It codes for CASSLSGTYNEQFF.

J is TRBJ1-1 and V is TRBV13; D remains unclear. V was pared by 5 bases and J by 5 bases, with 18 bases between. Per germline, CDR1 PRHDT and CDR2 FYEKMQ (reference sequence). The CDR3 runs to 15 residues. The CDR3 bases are TGTGCCAGCAGCCCGGACTTGACATGTGATACTGAAGCTTTCTTT. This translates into CASSPDLTCDTEAFF. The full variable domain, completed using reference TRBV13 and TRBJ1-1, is AAGVIQSPRHLIKEKRETATLKCYPIPRHDTVYWYQQGPGQDPQFLISFYEKMQSDKGSIPDRFSAQQFSDYHSELNMSSLELGDSALYFCASSPDLTCDTEAFFGQGTRLTVV.

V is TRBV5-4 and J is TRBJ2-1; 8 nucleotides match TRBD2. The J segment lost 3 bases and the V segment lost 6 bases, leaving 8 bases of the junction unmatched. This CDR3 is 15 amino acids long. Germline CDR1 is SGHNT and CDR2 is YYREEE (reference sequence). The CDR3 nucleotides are TGTGCCAGCACAACGGACGGGAGGGACTACAATGAGCAGTTCTTC. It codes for CASTTDGRDYNEQFF. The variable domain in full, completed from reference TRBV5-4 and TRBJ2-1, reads ETGVTQSPTHLIKTRGQQVTLRCSSQSGHNTVSWYQQALGQGPQFIFQYYREEENGRGNFPPRFSGLQFPNYSSELNVNALELDDSALYLCASTTDGRDYNEQFFGPGTRLTVL.

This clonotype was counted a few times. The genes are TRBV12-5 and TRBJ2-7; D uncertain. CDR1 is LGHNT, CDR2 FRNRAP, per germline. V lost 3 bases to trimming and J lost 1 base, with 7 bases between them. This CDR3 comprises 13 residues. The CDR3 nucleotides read TGTGCTAGTGGTTTCCAGATATCCTACGAGCAGTACTTC. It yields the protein CASGFQISYEQYF.

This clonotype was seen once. CDR3 nucleotide sequence: TGTGCCAGCAGCCTTCCCATGGGGAGCGGGCGAAGCACAGATACGCAGTATTTT. This encodes CASSLPMGSGRSTDTQYF. The chain links TRBV3-1 to TRBJ2-3; the D gene is possibly TRBD2 (6 bases). The CDR3 totals 18 residues. Germline V gene lookup returns CDR1 LGHDT and CDR2 YNNKEL (reference sequence). V lost 4 bases to trimming and J lost 0 bases, with 20 bases between them.